The present TCR beta chain was sequenced within a study of T cell repertoires in cytomegalovirus infection. One entry per CDR3 protein results from TCRdb running MiXCR on the reads. The sample lists roughly 76,000 distinct CDR3 sequences, more than 3% seen once, with around 4.9% in the top ten. There are many counts of this clonotype. What it binds is unknown. Germline CDR1 and CDR2: KGHSY and FQNENV. CDR3 length: 16 amino acids. The J segment lost 4 bases and the V segment lost 4 bases, leaving 12 bases of the junction unmatched. Study-wide points: CMV-specific TCR beta clonotypes restricted by HLA-C were the ones dominating the ex vivo response.

The genes are TRBV16 and TRBJ2-7, with 8 nucleotides matching TRBD2. This sequence originates from a human donor in good health (CMV status not recorded). Some clones in this sample may be carry-over from other donors' samples. Sequencing used PBMCs. For the CDR3, the DNA is TGTGCCAGCAGCCTCAGGGGTACAGCGGGGGTTTACGAGCAGTACTTC. It codes for CASSLRGTAGVYEQYF.